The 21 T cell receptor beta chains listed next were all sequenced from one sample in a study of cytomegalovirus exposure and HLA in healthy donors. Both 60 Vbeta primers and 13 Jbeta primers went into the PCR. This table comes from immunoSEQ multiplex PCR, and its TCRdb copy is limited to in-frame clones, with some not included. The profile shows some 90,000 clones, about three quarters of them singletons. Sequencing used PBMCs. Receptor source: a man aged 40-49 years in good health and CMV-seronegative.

CDR3 sequence reads: CASSGLAGGSNEQFF. CDR3 DNA sequence: TGTGCCAGCAGTGGACTAGCGGGGGGATCTAATGAGCAGTTCTTC. V usage is TRBV5-4 and J usage is TRBJ2-1; 14 bases agree with TRBD2. Trimming cost V 5 bases and J 7 bases; bases outside gene matches: 5. Germline V CDR1 and CDR2: SGHNT, YYREEE (reference sequence). The CDR3 covers 15 residues.

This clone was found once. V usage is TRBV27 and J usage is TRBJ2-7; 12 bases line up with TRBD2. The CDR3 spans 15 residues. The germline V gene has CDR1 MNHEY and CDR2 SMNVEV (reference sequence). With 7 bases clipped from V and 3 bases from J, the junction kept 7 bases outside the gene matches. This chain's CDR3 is CASKLGLAGHYEQYF. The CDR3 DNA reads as TGTGCCAGCAAACTAGGACTAGCGGGGCACTACGAGCAGTACTTC.

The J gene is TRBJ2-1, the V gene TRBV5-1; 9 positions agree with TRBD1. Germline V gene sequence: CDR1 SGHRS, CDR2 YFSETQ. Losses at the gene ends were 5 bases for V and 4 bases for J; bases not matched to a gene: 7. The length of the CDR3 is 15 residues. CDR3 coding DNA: TGCGCCAGCAGTCCCGGGACAGGGCCATACAATGAGCAGTTCTTC. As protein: CASSPGTGPYNEQFF.

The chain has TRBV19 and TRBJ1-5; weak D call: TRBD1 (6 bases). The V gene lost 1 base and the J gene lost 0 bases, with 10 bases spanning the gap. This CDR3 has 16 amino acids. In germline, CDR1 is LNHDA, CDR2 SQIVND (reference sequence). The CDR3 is CASSIGGGNSNQPQHF. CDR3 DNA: TGTGCCAGTAGTATAGGGGGGGGCAATAGCAATCAGCCCCAGCATTTT.

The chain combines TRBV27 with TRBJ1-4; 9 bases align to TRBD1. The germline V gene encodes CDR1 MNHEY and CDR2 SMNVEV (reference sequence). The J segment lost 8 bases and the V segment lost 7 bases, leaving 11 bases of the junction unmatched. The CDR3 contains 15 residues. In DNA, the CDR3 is TGTGCCAGCACAACTAGGGGGACAGGGAACGAAAAACTGTTTTTT. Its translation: CASTTRGTGNEKLFF.

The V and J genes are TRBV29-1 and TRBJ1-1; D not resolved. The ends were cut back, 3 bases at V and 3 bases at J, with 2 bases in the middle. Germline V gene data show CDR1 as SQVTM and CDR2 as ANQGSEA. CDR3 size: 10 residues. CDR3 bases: TGCAGCGTTGACTACACTGAAGCTTTCTTT. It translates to CSVDYTEAFF.

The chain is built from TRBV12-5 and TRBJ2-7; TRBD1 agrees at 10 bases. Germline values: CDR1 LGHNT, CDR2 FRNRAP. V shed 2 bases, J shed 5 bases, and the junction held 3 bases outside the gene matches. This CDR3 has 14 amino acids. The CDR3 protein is CASGLWDRGHEQYF. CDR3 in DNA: TGTGCTAGTGGTTTGTGGGACAGGGGCCACGAGCAGTACTTC.

CDR3 protein: CASSDGTSGGTDTQYF. For the CDR3, the DNA is TGTGCCAGCAGTGACGGGACTAGCGGGGGCACAGATACGCAGTATTTT. This chain connects TRBV6-4 to TRBJ2-3, with 13 bases matching TRBD2. Trimming took 2 bases from V and 1 from J; bases not matched to a gene: 0. The germline CDR1 and CDR2 sequences are MRHNA and SNTAGT. CDR3 length equals 16 residues.

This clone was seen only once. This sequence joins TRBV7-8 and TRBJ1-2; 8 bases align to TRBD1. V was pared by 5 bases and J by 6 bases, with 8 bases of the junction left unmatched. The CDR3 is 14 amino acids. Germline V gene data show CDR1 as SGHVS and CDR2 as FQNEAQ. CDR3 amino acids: CASSQQGVTHGYTF. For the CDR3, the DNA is TGTGCCAGCAGCCAACAGGGGGTGACGCATGGCTACACCTTC.

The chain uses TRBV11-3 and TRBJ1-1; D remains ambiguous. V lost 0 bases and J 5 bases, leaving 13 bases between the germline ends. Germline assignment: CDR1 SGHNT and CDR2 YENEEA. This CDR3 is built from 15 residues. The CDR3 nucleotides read TGTGCCAGCAGCTTAGATGGGAGGGTGGGGACTGAAGCTTTCTTT. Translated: CASSLDGRVGTEAFF.

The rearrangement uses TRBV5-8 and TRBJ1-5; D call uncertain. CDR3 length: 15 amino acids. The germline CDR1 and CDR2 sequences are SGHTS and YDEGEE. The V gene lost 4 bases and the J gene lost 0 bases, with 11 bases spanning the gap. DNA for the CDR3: TGTGCCAGCAGCCCAATAGAGTTTAGCAATCAGCCCCAGCATTTT. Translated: CASSPIEFSNQPQHF.

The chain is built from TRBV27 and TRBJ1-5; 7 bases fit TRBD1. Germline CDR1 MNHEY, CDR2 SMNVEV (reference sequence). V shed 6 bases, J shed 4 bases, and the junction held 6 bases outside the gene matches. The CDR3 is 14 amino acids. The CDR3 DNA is TGTGCCAGCAGGACCCAACAGGGGAATCAGCCCCAGCATTTT. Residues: CASRTQQGNQPQHF.

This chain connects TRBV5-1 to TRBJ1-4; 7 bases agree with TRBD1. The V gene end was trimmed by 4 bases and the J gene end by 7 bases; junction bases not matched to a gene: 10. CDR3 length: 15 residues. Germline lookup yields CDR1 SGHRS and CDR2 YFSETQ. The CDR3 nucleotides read TGCGCCAGCAGCGGGTGGGGACAGCTCACTGAAAAACTGTTTTTT. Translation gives CASSGWGQLTEKLFF.

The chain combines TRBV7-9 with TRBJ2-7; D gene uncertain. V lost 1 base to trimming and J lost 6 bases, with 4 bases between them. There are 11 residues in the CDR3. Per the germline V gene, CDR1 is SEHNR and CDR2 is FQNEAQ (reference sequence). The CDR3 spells CASSLVSEQYF. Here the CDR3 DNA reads TGTGCCAGCAGCTTAGTTAGCGAGCAGTACTTC.

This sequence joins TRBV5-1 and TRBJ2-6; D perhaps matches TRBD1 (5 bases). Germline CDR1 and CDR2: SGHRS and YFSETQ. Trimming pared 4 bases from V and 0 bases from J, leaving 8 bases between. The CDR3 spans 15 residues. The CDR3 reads CASSEGVSGANVLTF. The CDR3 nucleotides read TGCGCCAGCAGCGAAGGGGTCTCTGGGGCCAACGTCCTGACTTTC. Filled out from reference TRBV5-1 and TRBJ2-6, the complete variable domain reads KAGVTQTPRYLIKTRGQQVTLSCSPISGHRSVSWYQQTPGQGLQFLFEYFSETQRNKGNFPGRFSGRQFSNSRSEMNVSTLELGDSALYLCASSEGVSGANVLTFGAGSRLTVL.

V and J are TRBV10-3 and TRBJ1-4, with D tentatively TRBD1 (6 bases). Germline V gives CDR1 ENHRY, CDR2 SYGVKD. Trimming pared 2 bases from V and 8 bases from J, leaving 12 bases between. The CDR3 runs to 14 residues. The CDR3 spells CAISEPGVSEKLFF. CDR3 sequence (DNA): TGTGCCATCAGTGAGCCAGGGGTAAGCGAAAAACTGTTTTTT.

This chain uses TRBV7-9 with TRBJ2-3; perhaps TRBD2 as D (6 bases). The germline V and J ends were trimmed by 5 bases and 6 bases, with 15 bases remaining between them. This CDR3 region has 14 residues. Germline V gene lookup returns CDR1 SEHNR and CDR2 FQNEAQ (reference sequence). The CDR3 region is CASSPRDFWDTQYF. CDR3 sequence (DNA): TGTGCCAGCAGCCCCCGGGACTTTTGGGATACGCAGTATTTT.

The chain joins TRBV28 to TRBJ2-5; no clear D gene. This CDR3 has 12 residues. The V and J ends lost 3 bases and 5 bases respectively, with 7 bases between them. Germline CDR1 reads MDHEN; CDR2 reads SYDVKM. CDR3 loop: CASSLRRETQYF. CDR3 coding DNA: TGTGCCAGCAGTTTGCGGCGGGAGACCCAGTACTTC.

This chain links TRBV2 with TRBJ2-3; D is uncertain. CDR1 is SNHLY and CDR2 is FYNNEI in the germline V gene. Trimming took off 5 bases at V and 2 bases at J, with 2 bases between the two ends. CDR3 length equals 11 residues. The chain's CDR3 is CASSYTDTQYF. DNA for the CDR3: TGTGCCAGCAGTTACACAGATACGCAGTATTTT.

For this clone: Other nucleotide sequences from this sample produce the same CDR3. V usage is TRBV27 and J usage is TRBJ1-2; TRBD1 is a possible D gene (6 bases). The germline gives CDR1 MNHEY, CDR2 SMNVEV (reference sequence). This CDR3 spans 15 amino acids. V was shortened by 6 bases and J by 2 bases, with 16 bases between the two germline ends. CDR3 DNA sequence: TGTGCCAGCAGCCTAAAGTGGGACACCAACTATGGCTACACCTTC. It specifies CASSLKWDTNYGYTF.

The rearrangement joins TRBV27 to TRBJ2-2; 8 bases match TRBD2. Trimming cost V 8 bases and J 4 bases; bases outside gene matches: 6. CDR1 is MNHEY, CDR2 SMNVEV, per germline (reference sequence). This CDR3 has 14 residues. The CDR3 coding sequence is TGTGCCAGCTTCGGGGGGGGACTCACCGGGGAGCTGTTTTTT. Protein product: CASFGGGLTGELFF.